What follows is one T cell receptor beta chain and its context. Its cognate antigen is unknown. Using a J-beta primer mix together with a sample-barcoded 5' primer, a second PCR was run for roughly 7 to 12 cycles. Unique molecular identifiers of 12 random nucleotides labeled each cDNA. TCRdb reanalysed the 5' RACE reads using MiXCR and keeps one entry per CDR3 protein. Of 650,000 to 1,000,000 distinct CDR3 sequences in the sample, about 36% are singletons; the top ten hold roughly 13%. This record belongs to a study of blood T cells in healthy people across ages. Study-level points and caveats: Whereas aged donors had fewer naive CD4+ cells, long-lived donors had more of them and higher diversity.

The clonotype was recovered from a man younger than 35 in good health. Specimen: blood.

CDR3 coding DNA: TGTGCCAGCAGCCCAATTTGGGCTGGCTACACCTTC. This sequence encodes CASSPIWAGYTF. This chain links TRBV7-9 with TRBJ1-2, with unresolved D. CDR3 length: 12 amino acids. V shed 5 bases and J shed 7 bases, with 11 bases lying between them. Germline V CDR1 and CDR2: SEHNR, FQNEAQ (reference sequence).